This T cell receptor (beta chain) was sequenced during a study of CD8 T cells in Susac syndrome. V was pared by 7 bases and J by 6 bases, with 8 bases of the junction left unmatched. This CDR3 is 13 amino acids long. CDR1 is MNHNY and CDR2 is SVGAGI in the germline V gene (reference sequence). All included Susac syndrome patients satisfied recently defined diagnostic criteria for definite or probable disease. With random hexamers, reverse transcription was performed on 0.5 to 1 ug of RNA. TCRdb called the immunoSEQ multiplex PCR reads again in MiXCR, with one record for every CDR3 protein. The table lists roughly 190,000 distinct CDR3 sequences, roughly 90% of them singletons. Study-wide results and limits: The study acknowledged a relatively small number of individuals in its TCR sequencing and HLA analysis.

Turning to this clonotype: Its antigen is not known.

The sample consisted of CD4+ T cells from PBMCs. This rearrangement joins TRBV6-6 to TRBJ2-7; 8 bases align to TRBD2. This clonotype was obtained from a human donor with Susac syndrome. CDR3 bases: TGTGCCAGCAACCCGTCCCTAGCGGGCGAGCAGTACTTC. It yields the protein CASNPSLAGEQYF.